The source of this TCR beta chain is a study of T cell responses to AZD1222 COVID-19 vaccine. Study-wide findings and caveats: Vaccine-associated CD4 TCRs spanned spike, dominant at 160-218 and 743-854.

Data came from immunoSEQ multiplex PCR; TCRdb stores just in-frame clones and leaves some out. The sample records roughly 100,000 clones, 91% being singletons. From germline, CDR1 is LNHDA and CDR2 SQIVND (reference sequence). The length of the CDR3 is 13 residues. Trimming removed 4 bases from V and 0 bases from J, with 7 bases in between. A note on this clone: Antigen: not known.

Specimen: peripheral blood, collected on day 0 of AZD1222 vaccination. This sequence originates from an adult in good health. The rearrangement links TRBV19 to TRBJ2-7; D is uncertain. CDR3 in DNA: TGTGCCAGTAGTAAAACAGTCTCCTACGAGCAGTACTTC. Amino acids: CASSKTVSYEQYF.